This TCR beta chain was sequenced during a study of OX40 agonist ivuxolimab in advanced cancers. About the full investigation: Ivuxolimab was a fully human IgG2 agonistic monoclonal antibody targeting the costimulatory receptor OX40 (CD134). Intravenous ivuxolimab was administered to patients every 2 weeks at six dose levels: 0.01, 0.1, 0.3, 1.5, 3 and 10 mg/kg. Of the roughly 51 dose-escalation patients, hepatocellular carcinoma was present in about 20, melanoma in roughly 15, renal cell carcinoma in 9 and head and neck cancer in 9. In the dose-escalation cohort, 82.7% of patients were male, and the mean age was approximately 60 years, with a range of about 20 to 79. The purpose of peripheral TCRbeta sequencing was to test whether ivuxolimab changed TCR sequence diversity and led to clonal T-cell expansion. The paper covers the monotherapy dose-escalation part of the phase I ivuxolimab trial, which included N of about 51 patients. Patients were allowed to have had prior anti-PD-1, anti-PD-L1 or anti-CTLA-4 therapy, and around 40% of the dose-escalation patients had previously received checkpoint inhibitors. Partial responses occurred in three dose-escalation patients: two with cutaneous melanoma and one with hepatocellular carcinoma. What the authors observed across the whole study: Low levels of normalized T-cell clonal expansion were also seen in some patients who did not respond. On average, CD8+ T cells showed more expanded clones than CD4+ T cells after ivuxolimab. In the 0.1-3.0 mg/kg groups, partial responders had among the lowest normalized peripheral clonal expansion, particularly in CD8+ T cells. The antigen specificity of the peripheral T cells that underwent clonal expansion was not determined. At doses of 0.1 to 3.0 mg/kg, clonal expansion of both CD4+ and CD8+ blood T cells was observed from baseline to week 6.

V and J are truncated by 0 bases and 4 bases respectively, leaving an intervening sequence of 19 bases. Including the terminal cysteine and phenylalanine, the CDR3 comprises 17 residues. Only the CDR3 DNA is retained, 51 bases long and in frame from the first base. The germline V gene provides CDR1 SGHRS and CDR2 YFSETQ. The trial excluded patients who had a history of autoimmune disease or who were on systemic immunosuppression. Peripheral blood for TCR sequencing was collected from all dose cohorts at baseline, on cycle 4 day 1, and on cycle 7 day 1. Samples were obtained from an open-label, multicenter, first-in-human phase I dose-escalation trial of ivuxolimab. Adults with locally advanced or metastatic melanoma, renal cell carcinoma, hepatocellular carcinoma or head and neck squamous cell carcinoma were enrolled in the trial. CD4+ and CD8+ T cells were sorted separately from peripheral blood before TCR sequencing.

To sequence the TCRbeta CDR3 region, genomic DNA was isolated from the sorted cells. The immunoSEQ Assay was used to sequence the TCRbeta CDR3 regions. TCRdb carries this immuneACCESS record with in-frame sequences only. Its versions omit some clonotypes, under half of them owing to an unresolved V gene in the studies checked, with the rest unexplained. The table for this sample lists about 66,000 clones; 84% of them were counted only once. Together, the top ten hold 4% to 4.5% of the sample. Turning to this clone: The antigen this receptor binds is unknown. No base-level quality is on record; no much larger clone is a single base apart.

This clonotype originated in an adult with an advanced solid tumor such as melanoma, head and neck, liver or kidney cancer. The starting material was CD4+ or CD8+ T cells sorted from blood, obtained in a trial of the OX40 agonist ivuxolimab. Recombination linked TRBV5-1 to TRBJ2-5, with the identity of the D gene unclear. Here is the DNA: TGCGCCAGCAGCTTGGCCAATAGTATGTCTACCAGAGAGACCCAGTACTTC. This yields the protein CASSLANSMSTRETQYF.